These T cell receptor beta chains were read from a single sample in a study of T cell responses to AZD1222 COVID-19 vaccine. Assay: immunoSEQ multiplex PCR; the TCRdb copy retains only in-frame clones and omits some. The table includes roughly 140,000 clones, just over 90% detected once. The sample here was peripheral blood, taken 28 days after the second AZD1222 dose. Receptors originate from an adult who received the AZD1222 COVID-19 vaccine. The CDR3 runs from the conserved cysteine through the conserved F or W. Each record gives: V gene, D gene, J gene, clone size, CDR3 protein, CDR3 DNA. A D gene is named only where the DNA matches it firmly. The size of a clone is reported for some rows only, either as once, few or many, or as a class for expanded clones.

V: TRBV2; D: -; J: TRBJ2-5; size: -; CDR3: CASSEGGPGRGETQYF; DNA: TGTGCCAGCAGTGAAGGAGGACCGGGCCGGGGAGAGACCCAGTACTTC
V: TRBV27; D: TRBD2; J: TRBJ2-7; size: many; CDR3: CASRETSGHLYEQYF; DNA: TGTGCCAGCAGGGAGACTAGCGGGCACCTCTACGAGCAGTACTTC
V: TRBV27; D: -; J: TRBJ2-3; size: -; CDR3: CASSLRQATDTQYF; DNA: TGTGCCAGCAGTTTAAGACAGGCTACAGATACGCAGTATTTT
V: TRBV15; D: -; J: TRBJ1-2; size: -; CDR3: CATSGGGGANYGYTF; DNA: TGTGCCACCAGCGGGGGCGGGGGCGCTAACTATGGCTACACCTTC
V: TRBV27; D: -; J: TRBJ1-5; size: -; CDR3: CASSPPDSVRQPQHF; DNA: TGTGCCAGCAGTCCGCCGGACAGCGTCAGGCAGCCCCAGCATTTT
V: TRBV2; D: TRBD2; J: TRBJ2-1; size: -; CDR3: CASSSTSGGNEQFF; DNA: TGTGCCAGCAGTTCTACTAGCGGGGGCAATGAGCAGTTCTTC
V: TRBV24-1; D: TRBD1; J: TRBJ1-5; size: -; CDR3: CATQQGVEQPQHF; DNA: TGTGCCACACAACAGGGGGTTGAACAGCCCCAGCATTTT
V: TRBV5-4; D: TRBD2; J: TRBJ2-7; size: -; CDR3: CASSSAGATGEQYF; DNA: TGTGCCAGCAGCTCAGCGGGGGCCACCGGGGAGCAGTACTTC
V: TRBV5-5; D: TRBD2; J: TRBJ2-7; size: -; CDR3: CASSLVAGGISYEQYF; DNA: TGTGCCAGCAGCTTGGTAGCCGGGGGGATCTCCTACGAGCAGTACTTC
V: TRBV7-2; D: -; J: TRBJ1-5; size: -; CDR3: CASSLQKLDNQPQHF; DNA: TGTGCCAGCAGCTTACAGAAACTAGACAATCAGCCCCAGCATTTT
V: TRBV7-9; D: -; J: TRBJ1-6; size: once; CDR3: CASSPGTGADSPLHF; DNA: TGTGCCAGCAGCCCCGGGACGGGTGCCGATTCACCCCTCCACTTT
V: TRBV7-8; D: TRBD1; J: TRBJ2-7; size: -; CDR3: CASSVQGARHEQYF; DNA: TGTGCCAGCAGCGTACAGGGGGCGCGTCACGAGCAGTACTTC
V: TRBV2; D: -; J: TRBJ2-5; size: -; CDR3: CASSPRETQYF; DNA: TGTGCCAGCAGTCCAAGAGAGACCCAGTACTTC
V: TRBV5-1; D: -; J: TRBJ2-7; size: -; CDR3: CASSFDRGSSYEQYF; DNA: TGCGCCAGCAGCTTTGATAGGGGCAGCTCCTACGAGCAGTACTTC
V: TRBV7-2; D: -; J: TRBJ2-7; size: -; CDR3: CASSLGLGTDEQYF; DNA: TGTGCCAGCAGCTTGGGATTGGGGACGGACGAGCAGTACTTC
V: TRBV2; D: -; J: TRBJ1-5; size: -; CDR3: CASSDRDKPQHF; DNA: TGTGCCAGCAGTGACCGGGACAAGCCCCAGCATTTT